This T cell receptor (beta chain) came from a study of Ad26.COV2.S vaccination and SARS-CoV-2 variants (dated by TCRdb to about 2021). Describing the broader study: Donors in the vaccine arm were drawn from COV1001, a phase I-IIa trial of Ad26.COV2.S in healthy adults that was multicentre, randomized, double-blind and placebo-controlled. The specificity and breadth of SARS-CoV-2-reactive T cell receptors after Ad26.COV2.S vaccination were assessed by TCRbeta repertoire sequencing. Ad26.COV2.S was given intramuscularly at 5x10^10 or 1x10^11 viral particles, as a single shot or as two shots 56 days apart. Investigators did not know the trial group allocation while performing experiments and assessing outcomes. Participants in the trial were split at random into five groups of five each, receiving low-dose or high-dose Ad26.COV2.S once or twice, or else placebo on both occasions. A total of approximately 30 samples were included in the TCR-sequenced set, comprising roughly 20 Ad26.COV2.S vaccine recipients, 5 placebo recipients and 8 SARS-CoV-2 convalescent individuals. Results and caveats for the whole study, not just this receptor: Substantial breadth of spike-specific CD8+ and CD4+ T cell responses was reported after vaccination. Compared with placebo recipients, Ad26.COV2.S recipients showed higher spike-specific TCR breadth (P = 0.0014). Vaccine and placebo recipients had similar non-spike TCR breadth, a finding consistent with the vaccine containing only spike. According to the authors, total T cell responses may have been underestimated by the TCR breadth and depth analyses. The study was not powered for comparison of responses between vaccine doses or regimens.

The immunoSEQ Assay was the method used to sequence TCRbeta CDR3 regions. After extraction, genomic DNA underwent amplification by bias-controlled multiplex PCR, followed by high-throughput sequencing. In the original analysis: To quantify the absolute abundance of every unique TCRbeta CDR3 region, sequences were collapsed and filtered. Usable DNA was measured by amplifying reference genes present in all nucleated cells, and TCRbeta template counts were normalized to that usable DNA to estimate T cell fraction. Repertoire TCRs were annotated as SARS-CoV-2-specific when V gene, CDR3 amino acid sequence and J gene were exactly matched to a known reactive TCR set. MIRA supplied the reference SARS-CoV-2 TCR set, which was filtered for enrichment in COVID-19-positive ImmuneCODE repertoires so that public or cross-reactive TCRs were removed. Based on the MIRA antigens, annotated TCRs were further analysed at the level of specific ORF or position within ORF. Breadth was defined as annotated unique rearrangements over total unique productive rearrangements; depth was the summed frequency of those rearrangements. Two-sided Wilcoxon rank-sum tests were used to compare TCR breadth between groups. Imported from immuneACCESS, the table was reduced by TCRdb to in-frame sequences with V and J called. These copies leave out some clones; in studies compared against another copy, an unresolved V gene accounts for under half, and the cause of the remainder is not known. That table furnishes V, J and clone size, whereas the DNA furnished D and trimming. The sample records roughly 300,000 clones, roughly 90% of which are singletons. The top ten constitute 6.4% of the sample.

Taken with the paper, the label for treatment or condition translates to: around 19 received Ad26.COV2.S at low or high dose, single or two shots; roughly five received placebo; per-sample allocation not given. For vaccine and placebo recipients, the sequenced repertoires came from samples collected on day 63 after the first injection. Cohort 1b enrolled roughly 25 adults aged 18-55 years at a single site in Boston, USA, between 29 July and 7 August 2020. As a vaccine, Ad26.COV2.S was a replication-incompetent adenovirus type 26 vector that expressed a prefusion-stabilized SARS-CoV-2 spike protein derived from the original Wuhan strain. About this clone: Its target antigen remains unknown. Base qualities are missing; no much larger clone stands one base away.

The CDR3 covers 14 residues, taking in both the cysteine and the phenylalanine. Only CDR3 DNA remains: 42 bases, in frame from the first base. As encoded in the germline V gene, CDR1 is SGHTA while CDR2 is FQGTGA. Trimming removed 4 bases from V and 4 bases from J, leaving 13 bases between the germline ends. Specimen: peripheral blood, collected in a trial of Ad26.COV2.S vaccine versus placebo. This clonotype originated in a person between 18 and 59 years old who received the Ad26.COV2.S COVID-19 vaccine or a placebo. The chain is assembled from TRBV7-3 and TRBJ1-1; TRBD1 could be the D gene, as 6 bases match. The DNA reads TGTGCCAGCAGCTCACAGGGACGGCGCACTGAAGCTTTCTTT. This sequence encodes CASSSQGRRTEAFF.